The 16 T cell receptor beta chains listed next were all sequenced from one sample in a study of OX40 agonist ivuxolimab in advanced cancers. Measured with immunoSEQ multiplex PCR; TCRdb has only the in-frame clones, and not every one. The sample comprises under 80,000 clones, about 90% of which are singletons, and approximately 0.8% rests with the top ten. This specimen was CD4+ or CD8+ T cells sorted from blood, taken in a trial of the OX40 agonist ivuxolimab. These receptors were collected from an adult with an advanced solid tumor such as melanoma, head and neck, liver or kidney cancer.

The chain recombines TRBV2 with TRBJ1-5, with a tentative D call TRBD1 (6 bases). Trimming cost V 6 bases and J 3 bases, with 15 bases left between them. Germline V gives CDR1 SNHLY, CDR2 FYNNEI. The CDR3 is 15 amino acids. The CDR3 sequence is CASRGGSGDNQPQHF. CDR3 sequence (DNA): TGTGCCAGCAGAGGGGGATCCGGGGACAATCAGCCCCAGCATTTT.

The rearrangement links TRBV5-1 to TRBJ2-1; 9 nucleotides match TRBD2. The CDR3 runs 15 residues. Germline V gives CDR1 SGHRS, CDR2 YFSETQ. The V gene end was trimmed by 0 bases and the J gene end by 7 bases; junction bases not matched to a gene: 5. CDR3 DNA: TGCGCCAGCAGCTTGGAGGGACTAGCTTTGAATGAGCAGTTCTTC. This encodes CASSLEGLALNEQFF.

This clone was seen just once. This chain connects TRBV30 to TRBJ1-5, with D unresolved. Per the germline V gene, CDR1 is GTSNPN and CDR2 is SVGIG (reference sequence). V lost 0 bases and J 7 bases, leaving 10 bases between the germline ends. The CDR3 length is 13 residues. The CDR3 here is CAWSVHFGQPQHF. CDR3 bases: TGTGCCTGGAGTGTACATTTCGGCCAGCCCCAGCATTTT.

The chain combines TRBV5-1 with TRBJ2-7; 9 bases line up with TRBD1. Germline V gives CDR1 SGHRS, CDR2 YFSETQ. The junction had 1 base not matched to a gene; V was cut back by 3 bases and J by 0 bases. The CDR3 runs 14 residues. The CDR3, as DNA: TGCGCCAGCAGCTGGGACAGGGCCTCCTACGAGCAGTACTTC. It yields the protein CASSWDRASYEQYF.

The chain has TRBV29-1 and TRBJ1-5; D is perhaps TRBD1 (6 bases). The ends were cut back, 6 bases at V and 2 bases at J, with 17 bases in the middle. The length of the CDR3 is 15 residues. Germline loops: CDR1 SQVTM, CDR2 ANQGSEA. The CDR3 DNA sequence: TGCAGCGTAGGGGGGGGAGATTCGGGCAATCAGCCCCAGCATTTT. This encodes CSVGGGDSGNQPQHF.

The chain employs TRBV5-4 and TRBJ1-6, with no clear D. V lost 4 bases and J 7 bases, leaving 6 bases between the germline ends. CDR1 is SGHNT, CDR2 YYREEE, per germline (reference sequence). The length of the CDR3 is 12 residues. The CDR3 DNA sequence: TGTGCCAGCAGCCCTCTGAATTCACCCCTCCACTTT. Protein sequence: CASSPLNSPLHF.

The V call is TRBV6-5, the J call TRBJ1-5, with D possibly TRBD1 on 5 matching bases. The CDR3 has 15 residues. Germline CDR1 and CDR2: MNHEY and SVGAGI. Trimming cost V 2 bases and J 3 bases, with 11 bases left between them. CDR3 residues: CASSYGGGTNQPQHF. The CDR3 nucleotides read TGTGCCAGCAGTTACGGCGGAGGGACCAATCAGCCCCAGCATTTT.

The rearrangement uses TRBV7-3 and TRBJ2-2, with unresolved D. Germline CDR1 is SGHTA and CDR2 is FQGTGA. Deletions cut 5 bases from V and 7 bases from J, with 11 bases between. The CDR3 is 13 residues long. Written as DNA, the CDR3 is TGTGCCAGCAGCCCCAGTAGAGTCGGGGAGCTGTTTTTT. This codes for CASSPSRVGELFF.

This sequence joins TRBV14 and TRBJ2-1; TRBD2 agrees at 14 bases. J was trimmed by 4 bases and V by 4 bases; bases with no gene match: 3. Germline loops: CDR1 SGHDN, CDR2 FVKESK. The CDR3 spans 16 residues. CDR3 DNA sequence: TGTGCCAGCAGCCGTGGACTAGCGGGGGGATACAATGAGCAGTTCTTC. It specifies CASSRGLAGGYNEQFF.

This chain uses TRBV25-1 with TRBJ2-1; weak D call: TRBD2 (6 bases). Per the germline V gene, CDR1 is MGHDK and CDR2 is SYGVNS. There are 13 residues in the CDR3. With 5 bases removed from V and 11 bases from J, the gap between germline ends came to 16 bases. As DNA, the CDR3 is TGTGCCAGCAGTCTCATTAAAGGGACTCAGCAGTTCTTC. Translating it yields CASSLIKGTQQFF.

For the CDR3, the DNA is TGTGCCACCAGCAGAGACACAAATGAAAAACTGTTTTTT. This gives the protein CATSRDTNEKLFF. The chain is built from TRBV15 and TRBJ1-4; D call uncertain. V lost 0 bases and J lost 5, with 4 bases in between. Per germline, CDR1 LNHNV and CDR2 YYDKDF (reference sequence). The CDR3 length is 13 residues. The entire variable domain, with the rest obtained from reference TRBV15 and TRBJ1-4, is as follows: DAMVIQNPRYQVTQFGKPVTLSCSQTLNHNVMYWYQQKSSQAPKLLFHYYDKDFNNEADTPDNFQSRRPNTSFCFLDIRSPGLGDTAMYLCATSRDTNEKLFFGSGTQLSVL.

The rearrangement links TRBV30 to TRBJ1-3, with D tentatively TRBD1 (5 bases). Germline CDR1 reads GTSNPN; CDR2 reads SVGIG (reference sequence). The CDR3 totals 14 residues. Trimming stripped 1 base from V and 2 bases from J, with 9 bases between. The CDR3: CAWSALGAGNTIYF. In DNA, the CDR3 is TGTGCCTGGAGTGCCCTAGGGGCTGGAAACACCATATATTTT.

This sequence joins TRBV10-1 and TRBJ2-7, with D possibly being TRBD1 (5 bases). The germline V gene has CDR1 WNHNN and CDR2 SYGVQD (reference sequence). The CDR3 is made up of 12 amino acids. The V end lost 5 bases, the J end lost 6 bases, and 11 bases lay between the germline ends. For the CDR3, the DNA is TGCGCCAGCAGTAGGGCAAGGGGCGAGCAGTACTTC. Translating gives CASSRARGEQYF.

The chain recombines TRBV15 with TRBJ2-7; TRBD1 matches 7 bases. The germline gives CDR1 LNHNV, CDR2 YYDKDF (reference sequence). CDR3 size: 15 residues. Unmatched junction bases numbered 4, after V lost 0 bases and J lost 2 bases. CDR3 DNA sequence: TGTGCCACCAGCAGAGATCTGGGACAGACCTACGAGCAGTACTTC. It codes for CATSRDLGQTYEQYF.

The rearrangement links TRBV29-1 to TRBJ1-2; D call uncertain. Germline values: CDR1 SQVTM, CDR2 ANQGSEA. The CDR3 covers 13 residues. Trimming shortened V by 3 bases and J by 0 bases, and 8 bases separated the two germline ends. CDR3 coding DNA: TGCAGCGTTGACAACGTGTCTAACTATGGCTACACCTTC. It is translated as CSVDNVSNYGYTF.

The chain carries TRBV6-5 and TRBJ2-7; D gene ambiguous. There are 12 residues in the CDR3. Germline CDR1 reads MNHEY; CDR2 reads SVGAGI. The V and J ends lost 2 bases and 6 bases respectively, with 8 bases between them. DNA for the CDR3: TGTGCCAGCAGTTACCGGCGTGGCGAGCAGTACTTC. This encodes CASSYRRGEQYF.